This T cell receptor (beta chain) was retrieved from a study of CD8 T cells in Susac syndrome. Random hexamers served to reverse transcribe about 0.5 to 1 ug RNA. Amplification of TCR beta CDR3 by immunoSEQ multiplex PCR spanned 54 Vbeta and 13 Jbeta. Using its own MiXCR run on the immunoSEQ multiplex PCR reads, TCRdb lists one record per CDR3 protein. Of approximately 160,000 distinct CDR3 sequences in the sample, around 95% were seen once. V was cut by 0 bases and J by 8 bases, with 11 bases left in between. Germline CDR1 reads MNHNS; CDR2 reads SASEGT. The CDR3 contains 15 residues. This rearrangement joins TRBV6-1 to TRBJ1-6; perhaps TRBD1 as D (5 bases). Sequencing used CD4+ T cells from PBMCs. The receptor was isolated from a human donor in good health. In DNA, the CDR3 is TGTGCCAGCAGTGAAGCGCAGGGCCGATATTCACCCCTCCACTTT. Its protein is CASSEAQGRYSPLHF.